This TCR beta chain was retrieved from a study of blood T cell repertoires in COVID-19 (dated by TCRdb to the early 2020s). Some background on the complete study: Samples covering the acute and convalescent phases of COVID-19 were provided by collaborators in the United States, Italy and Spain. The prospective study material was composed of cDNA or gDNA derived from T cells, B-cell-depleted T cells, or PBMCs. Subjects who had been exposed to COVID-19, were actively infected with it, or had recovered from it provided the deeply sampled blood TCRbeta repertoires that made up the dataset. The repertoires were released in a freely available public database meant as a resource for research on the immune response to SARS-CoV-2. The samples were drawn from two sources: the first 160 participants of the ongoing ImmuneRACE study, and 950 to 1,500 subjects contributed by 6 global collaborators. A de-identified subject ID, COVID-19 status, age in years and sex were almost always included in the sample metadata. Where HLA class I and class II types were available, the types were taken from metadata supplied by the sample provider, not from assay-based typing.

The study at large found these results: How much clinical and demographic metadata was included differed by source and by participant, and the metadata was provided uncurated.

Points on this clone: It lacks a known antigen. The input lacks base qualities; no much larger clone sits a single base away.

The immunoSEQ Assay, a bias-controlled multiplex PCR, was used to amplify TCRbeta CDR3 regions from genomic DNA. As for the authors' bioinformatics: Nucleated cell counts per sample were estimated from amplification of reference gene primers within the assay. To quantify the absolute abundance of each unique TCRbeta CDR3 rearrangement, sequence reads were collapsed and filtered. For each sample, productive Simpson clonality was calculated as the square root of Simpson's diversity index over productive rearrangements. The table was pulled from immuneACCESS by TCRdb, which kept in-frame rearrangements only. Such tables lose some clones; where checked, under half of the loss comes from unresolved V genes, and the rest has no known cause. The DNA gave D and trimming, while V, J and clone size come from that table. For this sample there are approximately 210,000 clones; 94% appear just once. Clones ranked in the top ten supply approximately 0.8% of the sample.

The germline V gene (reference sequence) provides CDR1 LNHDA and CDR2 SQIVND. V is pared back by 3 bases and J by 1 base, with 12 bases lying between the germline termini. Spanning cysteine to phenylalanine, the CDR3 consists of 15 amino acids. Just the 45-base CDR3 DNA is kept, in frame starting at base 1. One collaborating source in Seattle enrolled patients while the patients were actively infected and followed the patients over time throughout the course of disease. Each collaborating institution followed its own protocols to collect whole blood in K2EDTA tubes. For TCRbeta analysis, collaborator samples were shipped as frozen whole blood, as isolated PBMCs, or as DNA extracted from either sample type.

The V gene is TRBV19 and the J gene is TRBJ1-1; TRBD1 could be the D gene, as 6 bases match. Source material: peripheral blood. The clonotype originates from a man aged 25 to 40 with COVID-19, enrolled during active disease. The sequence in DNA is TGTGCCAGTAGTATTCCGGGCAGGGGGAACACTGAAGCTTTCTTT. Translated, this gives CASSIPGRGNTEAFF.